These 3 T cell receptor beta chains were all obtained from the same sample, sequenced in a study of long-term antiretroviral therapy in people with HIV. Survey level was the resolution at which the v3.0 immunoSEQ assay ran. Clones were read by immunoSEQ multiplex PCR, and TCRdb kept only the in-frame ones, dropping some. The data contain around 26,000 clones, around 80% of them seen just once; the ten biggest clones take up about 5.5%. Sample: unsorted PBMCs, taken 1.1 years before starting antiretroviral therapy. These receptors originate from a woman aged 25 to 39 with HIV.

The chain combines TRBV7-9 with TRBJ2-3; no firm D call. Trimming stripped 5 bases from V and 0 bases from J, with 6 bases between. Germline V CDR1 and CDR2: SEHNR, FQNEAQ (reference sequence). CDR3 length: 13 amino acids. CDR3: CASSLSSTDTQYF. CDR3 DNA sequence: TGTGCCAGCAGCCTTTCCAGCACAGATACGCAGTATTTT.

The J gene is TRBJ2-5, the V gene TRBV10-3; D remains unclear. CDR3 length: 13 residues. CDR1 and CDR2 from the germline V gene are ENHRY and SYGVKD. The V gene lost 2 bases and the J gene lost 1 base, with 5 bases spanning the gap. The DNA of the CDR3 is TGTGCCATCAGTGAGCCGGGCCAAGAGACCCAGTACTTC. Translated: CAISEPGQETQYF.

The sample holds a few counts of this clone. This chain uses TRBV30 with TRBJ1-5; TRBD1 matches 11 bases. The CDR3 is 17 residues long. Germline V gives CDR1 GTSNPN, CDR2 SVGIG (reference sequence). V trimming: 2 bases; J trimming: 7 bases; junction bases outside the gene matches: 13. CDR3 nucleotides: TGTGCCTGGAGTTTCCCCACGGACAGGGGGCGATGGCAGCCCCAGCATTTT. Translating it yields CAWSFPTDRGRWQPQHF.